A selection of T cell receptor beta chains follows, all from one sample in a study of T cell changes during pregnancy in multiple sclerosis. Generated by immunoSEQ multiplex PCR, the TCRdb table keeps only in-frame clones and is missing some. The table lists more than 60,000 clones, 91% of them singletons. Sequencing was performed on peripheral blood, taken before pregnancy. These receptors came from a female donor with multiple sclerosis, enrolled in a pregnancy study. Each CDR3 is given with its conserved first and last residue. The D gene is left open where the match is weak. Size values are once, few and many counts, or a class for expanded clones, and some rows have none.

d_call	j_call	v_call	clone_size	cdr3_length	cdr3_nt	cdr3_aa
TRBD1	TRBJ1-3	TRBV6-1	NA	14	TGTGCCAGCCGGGCAGGGGGGCCTGGAAACACCATATATTTT	CASRAGGPGNTIYF
NA	TRBJ1-2	TRBV7-8	NA	15	TGTGCCAGCAGCCTGGGGGGGAGCGGAGACTATGGCTACACCTTC	CASSLGGSGDYGYTF
NA	TRBJ1-2	TRBV18	NA	13	TGTGCCAGCTCATCAGGCGATTACTATGGCTACACCTTC	CASSSGDYYGYTF
NA	TRBJ1-1	TRBV2	NA	12	TGTGCCAGCAATGTCGGGTTCACTGAAGCTTTCTTT	CASNVGFTEAFF
NA	TRBJ1-2	TRBV19	once	13	TGTGCCAGTACCCTAACAGGGAGCTATGGCTACACCTTC	CASTLTGSYGYTF
NA	TRBJ1-1	TRBV7-2	NA	12	TGTGCCAGCACCTTGGACACCACTGAAGCTTTCTTT	CASTLDTTEAFF
TRBD1	TRBJ1-2	TRBV29-1	NA	15	TGCAGCGTTGACAGGGGGACGATCGGGCACTATGGCTACACCTTC	CSVDRGTIGHYGYTF
NA	TRBJ1-1	TRBV4-1	NA	13	TGCGCCAGCAGCCCCAGGCAGGGCACTGAAGCTTTCTTT	CASSPRQGTEAFF
TRBD1	TRBJ2-7	TRBV10-3	NA	15	TGTGCCATCAGCGGTACCGGGACAGGGGACAACGAGCAGTACTTC	CAISGTGTGDNEQYF
NA	TRBJ2-7	TRBV9	NA	14	TGTGCCAGCAGCGTAGGACAGGCCGGCGCAGAGCAGTACTTC	CASSVGQAGAEQYF
NA	TRBJ2-5	TRBV29-1	NA	17	TGCAGCGTTGCAGGGGCTCCCCAGGGGCGCTCCCAAGAGACCCAGTACTTC	CSVAGAPQGRSQETQYF
TRBD1	TRBJ2-7	TRBV10-1	NA	16	TGCGCCAGCAGTGAGTCGGGACACAGGGGATCCTACGAGCAGTACTTC	CASSESGHRGSYEQYF
NA	TRBJ1-5	TRBV2	NA	14	TGTGCCAGCAGTGAGGAACATTCTGCAGGGCCCCAGCATTTT	CASSEEHSAGPQHF
NA	TRBJ1-1	TRBV7-6	NA	13	TGTGCCAGCAGCTTAGACAGGAACACTGAAGCTTTCTTT	CASSLDRNTEAFF
NA	TRBJ1-1	TRBV7-8	NA	14	TGTGCCAGCAGCTCCGGGACAAAAAACACTGAAGCTTTCTTT	CASSSGTKNTEAFF
NA	TRBJ1-1	TRBV6-1	NA	15	TGTGCCAGCAGCCTTGCCCACAGGGTGGGCACTGAAGCTTTCTTT	CASSLAHRVGTEAFF
TRBD1	TRBJ1-6	TRBV6-5	NA	15	TGTGCCAGCACCCCCGGGACAGGGGTAGATTCACCCCTCCACTTT	CASTPGTGVDSPLHF
NA	TRBJ2-1	TRBV7-3	NA	13	TGTGCCAGCAGCTTAGGGTGGGGGACTCGCCTGCTCTTC	CASSLGWGTRLLF
TRBD1	TRBJ2-5	TRBV7-3	NA	16	TGTGCCAGCAGCTTAGGCCAAGGGACAGAAATCCATAAAATCCACTTC	CASSLGQGTEIHKIHF
NA	TRBJ2-3	TRBV27	NA	15	TGTGCCAGCAGACGGCTTGGGGGGTCCCGGAATACGCAGTATTTT	CASRRLGGSRNTQYF
TRBD1	TRBJ1-2	TRBV6-1	once	15	TGTGCCAGCAGAAAACAAGACAGGGGCGAATATGGCTACACCTTC	CASRKQDRGEYGYTF
NA	TRBJ1-2	TRBV27	NA	15	TGTGCCAGCAGACCTTCAACGGGGGTCCGTCAGGGCTACACCTTC	CASRPSTGVRQGYTF
TRBD1	TRBJ1-1	TRBV4-3	NA	16	TGCGCCAGCAGCCGGACGGACAGGGTGGGATACACTGAAGCTTTCTTT	CASSRTDRVGYTEAFF
NA	TRBJ1-1	TRBV30	NA	12	TGTGCCTGGAAGTGGCAGAACACTGAAGCTTTCTTT	CAWKWQNTEAFF
TRBD1	TRBJ2-2	TRBV9	NA	15	TGTGCCAGCAGCGTAGCCCAGCAGGGGGCCGGGGAGCTGTTTTTT	CASSVAQQGAGELFF
NA	TRBJ1-1	TRBV18	NA	13	TGTGCCAGCTCACCAGGACAGAACACTGAAGCTTTCTTT	CASSPGQNTEAFF
TRBD1	TRBJ2-2	TRBV7-6	NA	15	TGTGCCAGCAGCTCGCAGGGGGCGAACACCGGGGAGCTGTTTTTT	CASSSQGANTGELFF
TRBD1	TRBJ2-3	TRBV11-2	NA	15	TGTGCCAGCAGCTTAGATGGGACAGCCACAGATACGCAGTATTTT	CASSLDGTATDTQYF
TRBD2	TRBJ2-3	TRBV5-1	NA	17	TGCGCCAGCAGCAAACTGACTAGCGGGGAAGGCGCAGATACGCAGTATTTT	CASSKLTSGEGADTQYF
TRBD1	TRBJ1-1	TRBV4-1	once	16	TGCGCCAGCAGCCTCGATCGGGCAGGGGGTGAAACTGAAGCTTTCTTT	CASSLDRAGGETEAFF
NA	TRBJ1-2	TRBV30	NA	14	TGTGCCTGGAGTGTACGGGTACCAGACTATGGCTACACCTTC	CAWSVRVPDYGYTF
NA	TRBJ2-7	TRBV4-3	NA	15	TGCGCCAGCAGCCAAGACGGGGGAGAATTTCGCGAGCAGTACTTC	CASSQDGGEFREQYF
TRBD1	TRBJ1-2	TRBV15	once	14	TGTGCCACCAGCAGAGGACAGGGTGACTATGGCTACACCTTC	CATSRGQGDYGYTF
TRBD2	TRBJ2-1	TRBV15	NA	17	TGTGCCACCAGCAGCGCTAGCGGGGGAGCCGGAGGCAGAGAGCAGTTCTTC	CATSSASGGAGGREQFF
NA	TRBJ2-6	TRBV7-2	few	16	TGTGCCAGCAGCTCCAGTGGAGGAACCGGGGCCAACGTCCTGACTTTC	CASSSSGGTGANVLTF
NA	TRBJ1-2	TRBV7-2	NA	12	TGTGCCAGCAGCCCGACAGGCTATGGCTACACCTTC	CASSPTGYGYTF
TRBD2	TRBJ2-1	TRBV15	NA	15	TGTGCCACCAGCGACTCTGGCGGGGGGAGCAATGAGCAGTTCTTC	CATSDSGGGSNEQFF
TRBD2	TRBJ2-7	TRBV7-9	NA	12	TGTGCCAGCAGCTTCGCGGGGGGAGAGCAGTACTTC	CASSFAGGEQYF
TRBD1	TRBJ2-7	TRBV5-4	NA	13	TGTGCCAGCAGCCTGACAGGGGTCTACGAGCAGTACTTC	CASSLTGVYEQYF
TRBD1	TRBJ2-7	TRBV30	NA	16	TGTGCCTGGAGTGTCCCGTTGGGAGACAGGGTCTACGAGCAGTACTTC	CAWSVPLGDRVYEQYF
TRBD1	TRBJ2-7	TRBV18	NA	14	TGTGCCAGCTCCCCGGGACAGGACCTAAGGGAGCAGTACTTC	CASSPGQDLREQYF
TRBD2	TRBJ2-7	TRBV4-2	once	13	TGTGCCAGCAGCCCCCCCGGGGGGGGCGAGCAGTACTTC	CASSPPGGGEQYF
NA	TRBJ2-7	TRBV18	NA	16	TGTGCCAGCTCACACTCGGGGGAGCCTGAGCCCTACGAGCAGTACTTC	CASSHSGEPEPYEQYF
TRBD1	TRBJ2-1	TRBV5-1	NA	17	TGCGCCAGCAGCTTGGTTAGGACAGGGGGTCCCTACAATGAGCAGTTCTTC	CASSLVRTGGPYNEQFF
NA	TRBJ2-2	TRBV10-3	once	13	TGTGCCACCTCTGGGCCGTACGCCGGGGAGCTGTTTTTT	CATSGPYAGELFF
NA	TRBJ1-1	TRBV19	NA	16	TGTGCCAGTAGTCAATGGGGACTTCGGGGGGGGACTGAAGCTTTCTTT	CASSQWGLRGGTEAFF
TRBD1	TRBJ2-7	TRBV4-3	NA	15	TGCGCCAGCAGCCAAGATTGGGACAGGGCCTACGAGCAGTACTTC	CASSQDWDRAYEQYF
NA	TRBJ1-2	TRBV18	NA	21	TGTGCCAGCTCCTCTACCTCACGGGGGACTGACTTCGTAAGAGCTAACTATGGCTACACCTTC	CASSSTSRGTDFVRANYGYTF